The 17 T cell receptor beta chains in this list originate from one sample, sequenced in a study of shared clonotypes between healthy human individuals. The repertoire was sequenced with immunoSEQ multiplex PCR; TCRdb's copy has only in-frame clones and lacks some. The sample carries about 2 million clones, roughly 95% recorded once. CD8 cells regarded as naive lacked CD45RO, were positively chosen for CCR7, and omitted terminally differentiated effector memory CD45RA+ cells. Sequenced: naive CD8+ T cells sorted from blood. The receptors derive from a man in his late teens or twenties in good health.

This rearrangement joins TRBV18 to TRBJ2-2; TRBD2 matches at 7 bases. The CDR3 is made up of 16 amino acids. Unmatched junction bases numbered 7, after V lost 0 bases and J lost 6 bases. Germline V gene data show CDR1 as KGHSH and CDR2 as LQKENI. The CDR3 loop reads CASSPPMIAGPGELFF. In DNA form, the CDR3 reads TGTGCCAGCTCACCACCGATGATAGCGGGCCCCGGGGAGCTGTTTTTT.

CDR3 loop: CASRVRDISYNEQFF. The CDR3 DNA reads TGCGCCAGCAGAGTCCGGGACATTTCCTACAATGAGCAGTTCTTC. The chain has TRBV4-1 and TRBJ2-1; weak D call: TRBD1 (6 bases). Germline V gene lookup returns CDR1 MGHRA and CDR2 YSYEKL. This CDR3 is 15 amino acids long. Trimming stripped 6 bases from V and 1 base from J, with 13 bases between.

The V and J genes are TRBV7-9 and TRBJ2-2; D is uncertain. Trimming removed 3 bases from V and 0 bases from J, with 8 bases in between. The CDR3 totals 15 residues. Germline CDR1 reads SEHNR; CDR2 reads FQNEAQ (reference sequence). CDR3 residues: CASSLDLANTGELFF. DNA of the CDR3: TGTGCCAGCAGCTTGGACCTAGCGAACACCGGGGAGCTGTTTTTT.

The V and J genes are TRBV7-8 and TRBJ1-5; TRBD1 matches 8 bases. The CDR3 has 16 residues. CDR1 and CDR2 (germline): SGHVS, FQNEAQ. The trim removed 1 base at V and 6 bases at J, leaving 8 bases unmatched. CDR3 in amino acids: CASSLVQGVYSQPQHF. The CDR3 DNA reads TGTGCCAGCAGCTTAGTACAGGGGGTTTATAGTCAGCCCCAGCATTTT.

The rearrangement uses TRBV27 and TRBJ1-3, with D hard to call. V lost 6 bases, J lost 0 bases, and 12 bases lay in between. This CDR3 has 15 residues. Looked up from germline, CDR1 is MNHEY and CDR2 is SMNVEV (reference sequence). Here the CDR3 reads CASSMTSLSGNTIYF. In DNA, the CDR3 is TGTGCCAGCAGCATGACATCACTCTCTGGAAACACCATATATTTT.

This sequence joins TRBV11-2 and TRBJ1-2; 8 bases are shared with TRBD1. V lost 1 base to trimming and J lost 2 bases; unmatched junction nucleotides: 6. CDR3 length: 16 residues. Per germline, CDR1 SGHAT and CDR2 FQNNGV. The DNA of the CDR3 is TGTGCCAGCAGCTTAGGTCCGGGACAGGCGAACTATGGCTACACCTTC. Translated, it gives CASSLGPGQANYGYTF.

The V and J genes are TRBV5-1 and TRBJ2-7; 7 nucleotides line up with TRBD2. Germline V gene data show CDR1 as SGHRS and CDR2 as YFSETQ. The CDR3 length is 15 residues. The trim removed 0 bases at V and 0 bases at J, leaving 3 bases unmatched. The CDR3 loop is CASSLEGGSSYEQYF. As DNA, the CDR3 is TGCGCCAGCAGCTTGGAAGGCGGGAGCTCCTACGAGCAGTACTTC. Full variable domain (outside the CDR3, taken from reference TRBV5-1 and TRBJ2-7): KAGVTQTPRYLIKTRGQQVTLSCSPISGHRSVSWYQQTPGQGLQFLFEYFSETQRNKGNFPGRFSGRQFSNSRSEMNVSTLELGDSALYLCASSLEGGSSYEQYFGPGTRLTVT.

V gene TRBV28 combines with J gene TRBJ2-5; no clear D. V was cut by 5 bases and J by 2 bases, with 9 bases left in between. Germline CDR1 is MDHEN and CDR2 is SYDVKM. The CDR3 contains 13 residues. DNA of the CDR3: TGTGCCAGCAGTCCCTATTATCAAGAGACCCAGTACTTC. As protein: CASSPYYQETQYF.

The genes are TRBV15 and TRBJ2-7; 13 positions agree with TRBD2. Germline CDR1 LNHNV, CDR2 YYDKDF (reference sequence). This CDR3 is 15 amino acids long. V trimming: 3 bases; J trimming: 2 bases; junction bases outside the gene matches: 1. The CDR3 DNA is TGTGCCACCAGCAGTGGGACTAGCGGGACCTACGAGCAGTACTTC. Translated, it gives CATSSGTSGTYEQYF.

The chain links TRBV27 to TRBJ2-7; perhaps TRBD2 as D (5 bases). V was shortened by 6 bases and J by 0 bases, with 18 bases between the two germline ends. Germline V gene sequence: CDR1 MNHEY, CDR2 SMNVEV (reference sequence). This CDR3 contains 16 residues. CDR3 DNA: TGTGCCAGCAGCCCAAGCGACGGGGATAGCTCCTACGAGCAGTACTTC. Protein product: CASSPSDGDSSYEQYF.

This clone was detected once. The chain joins TRBV28 to TRBJ1-5; 8 bases agree with TRBD1. The V gene's germline CDR1 is MDHEN and CDR2 SYDVKM. The CDR3 is 13 amino acids. Germline trimming cut 5 bases from V and 6 bases from J; bases unmatched to any gene: 3. The CDR3 spells CASSGQGIQPQHF. CDR3 DNA: TGTGCCAGCAGTGGACAGGGTATTCAGCCCCAGCATTTT.

This chain connects TRBV5-6 to TRBJ2-7; D remains ambiguous. Germline V gene sequence: CDR1 SGHDT, CDR2 YYEEEE. The V gene lost 0 bases and the J gene lost 0 bases, with 7 bases spanning the gap. CDR3 length equals 14 residues. The DNA for the CDR3 is TGTGCCAGCAGCTTGGGACGGAACTCCTACGAGCAGTACTTC. It is translated as CASSLGRNSYEQYF.

The genes are TRBV7-8 and TRBJ2-7; 9 bases line up with TRBD1. CDR3 length: 14 residues. Germline-derived CDR1 and CDR2 are SGHVS and FQNEAQ. Losses at the gene ends were 6 bases for V and 3 bases for J; bases not matched to a gene: 6. CDR3 protein: CASSPGQGNYEQYF. The CDR3 region has the DNA TGTGCCAGCAGTCCAGGACAGGGGAACTACGAGCAGTACTTC.

Note on this clone: The identical CDR3 is also encoded by other nucleotide sequences in the sample. This chain uses TRBV27 with TRBJ2-2; D gene uncertain. The CDR3 loop spans 14 amino acids. Germline V lookup: CDR1 MNHEY, CDR2 SMNVEV (reference sequence). The V gene lost 4 bases and the J gene lost 0 bases, with 6 bases spanning the gap. The CDR3 spells CASSYGSNTGELFF. The CDR3 region has the DNA TGTGCCAGCAGTTATGGGTCGAACACCGGGGAGCTGTTTTTT.

The CDR3 sequence is CASSELPGTGYEQYF. Written as DNA, the CDR3 is TGCGCCAGCAGTGAGTTACCCGGGACGGGCTACGAGCAGTACTTC. The chain links TRBV10-1 to TRBJ2-7, with D perhaps given as TRBD1 or TRBD2 (5 bases each). The CDR3 has 15 residues. Germline CDR1 is WNHNN and CDR2 is SYGVQD (reference sequence). Trimming took off 1 base at V and 3 bases at J, with 13 bases between the two ends.

The chain has TRBV6-6 and TRBJ2-7; TRBD1 or TRBD2 may be the D gene (5 bases each). The V end was cut by 8 bases, the J end by 2 bases, with 16 bases between. The CDR3 runs to 14 residues. Germline CDR1 MNHNY, CDR2 SVGAGI (reference sequence). CDR3 nucleotides: TGTGCCAGCGGATCCGGGACGATGACCTACGAGCAGTACTTC. It translates to CASGSGTMTYEQYF.

The chain has TRBV4-3 and TRBJ2-7, with D possibly TRBD2 on 5 matching bases. V was shortened by 0 bases and J by 2 bases, with 11 bases between the two germline ends. Germline assignment: CDR1 LGHNA and CDR2 YSLEER. The CDR3 spans 15 residues. CDR3 loop: CASSQELARTYEQYF. The CDR3 region has the DNA TGCGCCAGCAGCCAAGAGTTAGCGAGAACCTACGAGCAGTACTTC.